The 30 T cell receptor beta chains listed next were all sequenced from one sample in a study of beta chain features in type 1 diabetes. Sequenced material consisted of expressed TCRB transcripts (all of the isolated RNA was reverse transcribed). Sequencing used immunoSEQ multiplex PCR; TCRdb keeps in-frame clones, though not all of them. This sample has about 180,000 clones; roughly an eighth occur once, and the top ten carry 0.6% to 0.8%. The sample comprised central memory CD4+ T cells from blood. The receptors were sampled from a woman younger than 35 in good health.

This clone has a handful of counts. The chain is built from TRBV29-1 and TRBJ1-4; D is unresolved. V was shortened by 4 bases and J by 0 bases, with 6 bases between the two germline ends. This CDR3 contains 13 residues. CDR1 is SQVTM and CDR2 is ANQGSEA in the germline V gene. CDR3 in DNA: TGCAGCGTTGGTTCCGCAACTAATGAAAAACTGTTTTTT. It specifies CSVGSATNEKLFF.

Only a few counts were recorded for this clone. The chain is built from TRBV7-6 and TRBJ2-3; TRBD2 matches 8 bases. The trim removed 4 bases at V and 0 bases at J, leaving 3 bases unmatched. Germline V gene lookup returns CDR1 SGHVS and CDR2 FNYEAQ. The CDR3 length is 15 residues. This chain's CDR3 is CASSSGLVSTDTQYF. CDR3 DNA sequence: TGTGCCAGCAGCTCGGGACTAGTTAGCACAGATACGCAGTATTTT.

This clone was recorded only once. The rearrangement links TRBV7-2 to TRBJ2-1, with a weak D call TRBD2 (6 bases). Germline-derived CDR1 and CDR2 are SGHTA and FQGNSA. V was clipped by 1 base and J by 2 bases, with 9 bases between them. The CDR3 is made up of 15 amino acids. The CDR3 here is CASSLGLGTYNEQFF. The CDR3 region has the DNA TGTGCCAGCAGCTTAGGACTAGGAACCTACAATGAGCAGTTCTTC.

This clone was seen a handful of times. This chain uses TRBV7-9 with TRBJ2-5, with D possibly TRBD1 on 5 matching bases. This CDR3 comprises 15 residues. CDR1 is SEHNR and CDR2 is FQNEAQ in the germline V gene (reference sequence). Trimming shortened V by 1 base and J by 5 bases, and 14 bases separated the two germline ends. CDR3 DNA sequence: TGTGCCAGCAGCTTAGAGGGGTTGAGTAGGGAGACCCAGTACTTC. Its translation: CASSLEGLSRETQYF.

The V call is TRBV9, the J call TRBJ2-1; 8 nucleotides line up with TRBD2. The V and J ends lost 0 bases and 2 bases, in that order; junction bases with no gene match: 7. Per germline, CDR1 SGDLS and CDR2 YYNGEE. The CDR3 length is 17 residues. The CDR3 DNA sequence: TGTGCCAGCAGCGTAGACAGCGGGAGTGCGACCTACAATGAGCAGTTCTTC. Translation: CASSVDSGSATYNEQFF.

This clone has just a few counts. Other DNA sequences in the sample encode the same CDR3. This CDR3 reads CASSFRYEQYF. The DNA for the CDR3 is TGTGCCAGCAGCTTCCGCTACGAGCAGTACTTC. The rearrangement joins TRBV11-2 to TRBJ2-7, with D uncertain. V was shortened by 3 bases and J by 3 bases, with 3 bases between the two germline ends. CDR1 SGHAT and CDR2 FQNNGV come from the germline V gene. The CDR3 sequence is 11 residues long.

This clone showed up just a few times. V usage is TRBV4-2 and J usage is TRBJ1-3, with D tentatively TRBD1 (6 bases). The CDR3 sequence is 15 residues long. Trimming shortened V by 4 bases and J by 4 bases, and 14 bases separated the two germline ends. Germline CDR1 LGHNA, CDR2 YNFKEQ. Here the CDR3 reads CASSREQGAGNTIYF. The CDR3 DNA sequence: TGTGCCAGCAGCCGAGAACAGGGAGCAGGAAACACCATATATTTT.

This chain links TRBV5-4 with TRBJ2-2, with D possibly being TRBD2 (5 bases). V dropped 0 bases and J dropped 4 bases, with 10 bases sitting between them. Germline values: CDR1 SGHNT, CDR2 YYREEE (reference sequence). This CDR3 contains 15 residues. CDR3 bases: TGTGCCAGCAGCTTGGACGGGAAGGGCACCGGGGAGCTGTTTTTT. Encoded protein: CASSLDGKGTGELFF.

This clone has a handful of counts. J is TRBJ2-7 and V is TRBV7-9, with a weak D call TRBD1 (6 bases). Germline V gene data show CDR1 as SEHNR and CDR2 as FQNEAQ (reference sequence). This CDR3 contains 16 residues. V was pared by 1 base and J by 0 bases, with 13 bases between. The DNA for the CDR3 is TGTGCCAGCAGCTTAGTGGGGGCTAGAAGCTCCTACGAGCAGTACTTC. Translating gives CASSLVGARSSYEQYF.

The sample holds a few counts of this clone. The CDR3 protein is CASSATSGQAQFF. The CDR3 DNA reads TGTGCCAGTAGTGCCACCTCGGGACAGGCTCAGTTCTTC. The chain links TRBV19 to TRBJ2-1; 8 bases are shared with TRBD1. The CDR3 spans 13 residues. V trimming: 5 bases; J trimming: 13 bases; junction bases outside the gene matches: 10. Germline V CDR1 and CDR2: LNHDA, SQIVND (reference sequence).

The chain employs TRBV6-5 and TRBJ2-5, with 12 nucleotides matching TRBD1. The length of the CDR3 is 15 residues. V dropped 6 bases and J dropped 2; count of bases not matched to a gene: 4. Germline-derived CDR1 and CDR2 are MNHEY and SVGAGI. This CDR3 reads CASSRDRGQQETQYF. The CDR3 DNA reads TGTGCCAGCAGCCGGGACAGGGGGCAACAAGAGACCCAGTACTTC.

For the CDR3, the DNA is TGTGCCAGCAGGAGGGACATCACTGAAGCTTTCTTT. Encoded protein: CASRRDITEAFF. The chain is built from TRBV2 and TRBJ1-1; tentatively, D is TRBD1 (6 bases). The CDR3 runs to 12 residues. Trimming stripped 6 bases from V and 4 bases from J, with 9 bases between. In germline, CDR1 is SNHLY, CDR2 FYNNEI.

The J gene is TRBJ1-2, the V gene TRBV5-6, with D perhaps TRBD1 (5 bases). From germline, CDR1 is SGHDT and CDR2 YYEEEE. Trimming took off 7 bases at V and 3 bases at J, with 19 bases between the two ends. The CDR3 covers 15 residues. The CDR3 DNA follows: TGTGCCAGCGGGTCCGGGTTACGGGGGGACTATGGCTACACCTTC. Encoded protein: CASGSGLRGDYGYTF.

This clone came up a few times. The chain combines TRBV7-9 with TRBJ2-1; 8 bases align to TRBD1. The CDR3 is 13 amino acids. With V trimmed by 4 bases and J by 9 bases, 5 bases remained unmatched. Germline V gene sequence: CDR1 SEHNR, CDR2 FQNEAQ (reference sequence). The CDR3, as DNA: TGTGCCAGCAGCTACCAGGGGGCGGGTGAGCAGTTCTTC. Its protein product is CASSYQGAGEQFF.

This clone was counted between two and nine times. This sequence joins TRBV2 and TRBJ1-5; D possibly corresponds to TRBD1 (5 bases). CDR3 length: 15 residues. Germline V CDR1 and CDR2: SNHLY, FYNNEI. Deletions cut 11 bases from V and 0 bases from J, with 17 bases between. The CDR3 here is CAGSEGADSNQPQHF. The CDR3 DNA sequence: TGTGCCGGGTCGGAAGGGGCCGATAGCAATCAGCCCCAGCATTTT.

V usage is TRBV7-6 and J usage is TRBJ2-2; 11 positions match TRBD2. There are 18 residues in the CDR3. Unmatched junction bases numbered 10, after V lost 1 base and J lost 6 bases. The germline V gene encodes CDR1 SGHVS and CDR2 FNYEAQ. The CDR3 DNA is TGTGCCAGCAGCTTAGGGGTAGCGGGAGGGATCGCCGCCGGGGAGCTGTTTTTT. Translating it yields CASSLGVAGGIAAGELFF.

The chain combines TRBV25-1 with TRBJ2-3; D gene ambiguous. The V gene's germline CDR1 is MGHDK and CDR2 SYGVNS. V was shortened by 2 bases and J by 3 bases, with 9 bases between the two germline ends. The CDR3 length is 14 residues. The chain's CDR3 is CASSEGHRTDTQYF. CDR3 nucleotides: TGTGCCAGCAGTGAAGGTCACAGAACAGATACGCAGTATTTT.

This clone was seen only a few times. The genes are TRBV19 and TRBJ2-1; the D gene is possibly TRBD2 (6 bases). The CDR3 covers 14 residues. Trimming pared 7 bases from V and 9 bases from J, leaving 19 bases between. CDR1 LNHDA and CDR2 SQIVND come from the germline V gene (reference sequence). Here the CDR3 reads CASTESGYATEQFF. The CDR3 DNA is TGTGCCAGTACCGAGAGCGGGTACGCCACTGAGCAGTTCTTC.

This clone turned up a few times. The chain employs TRBV28 and TRBJ2-2; a possible D gene is TRBD2 (7 bases). The CDR3 has 15 amino acids. Trimming left V 8 bases short and J 0 bases short, with 13 bases between. Germline CDR1 and CDR2: MDHEN and SYDVKM. Written as DNA, the CDR3 is TGTGCCAGCCATAGGGGGGGAACGAACACCGGGGAGCTGTTTTTT. Amino acid sequence: CASHRGGTNTGELFF.

CDR3 residues: CSVVDRGKKTEAFF. The CDR3 DNA reads as TGCAGCGTCGTCGACAGGGGGAAGAAAACTGAAGCTTTCTTT. This sequence joins TRBV29-1 and TRBJ1-1, with 9 bases identical to TRBD1. Germline V gives CDR1 SQVTM, CDR2 ANQGSEA. V gave up 6 bases and J gave up 5 bases; unmatched junction bases: 10. The CDR3 spans 14 residues.

The V call is TRBV14, the J call TRBJ1-1, with D uncertain. The germline CDR1 and CDR2 sequences are SGHDN and FVKESK. The CDR3 runs 13 residues. V was trimmed by 1 base and J by 2 bases, leaving 5 bases between them. CDR3: CASSQVLNTEAFF. The CDR3 coding sequence is TGTGCCAGCAGCCAAGTTTTAAACACTGAAGCTTTCTTT.

This clone was observed a few times. The chain has TRBV7-9 and TRBJ2-1; D might be TRBD2 (5 bases). Per germline, CDR1 SEHNR and CDR2 FQNEAQ (reference sequence). With 1 base removed from V and 7 bases from J, the gap between germline ends came to 14 bases. The CDR3 has 15 residues. CDR3 protein: CASSLELARGNEQFF. CDR3 sequence (DNA): TGTGCCAGCAGCTTAGAGTTAGCGCGAGGGAATGAGCAGTTCTTC.

Only a few counts were recorded for this clone. This chain links TRBV11-2 with TRBJ1-3; D is ambiguous. Germline V gene data show CDR1 as SGHAT and CDR2 as FQNNGV. V was clipped by 5 bases and J by 0 bases, with 11 bases between them. There are 15 residues in the CDR3. Written as DNA, the CDR3 is TGTGCCAGCAGCCCCAGGCCAGACTCTGGAAACACCATATATTTT. It is translated as CASSPRPDSGNTIYF. The entire variable domain, with the rest obtained from reference TRBV11-2 and TRBJ1-3, is as follows: EAGVAQSPRYKIIEKRQSVAFWCNPISGHATLYWYQQILGQGPKLLIQFQNNGVVDDSQLPKDRFSAERLKGVDSTLKIQPAKLEDSAVYLCASSPRPDSGNTIYFGEGSWLTVV.

The chain is built from TRBV14 and TRBJ2-7; 9 positions agree with TRBD1. This CDR3 spans 15 amino acids. The ends lost 5 bases at V and 2 bases at J; junction bases unmatched: 7. CDR1 and CDR2 (germline): SGHDN, FVKESK. DNA for the CDR3: TGTGCCAGCAGCTCACCGGGACAGGGCACCTACGAGCAGTACTTC. Translated, it gives CASSSPGQGTYEQYF.

This clone was seen a few times. This chain links TRBV28 with TRBJ2-7, with 10 bases identical to TRBD1. There are 15 residues in the CDR3. The germline V gene has CDR1 MDHEN and CDR2 SYDVKM. With V trimmed by 6 bases and J by 2 bases, 7 bases remained unmatched. This chain's CDR3 is CASRGGQGTTYEQYF. The CDR3, as DNA: TGTGCCAGCAGGGGGGGACAGGGGACAACCTACGAGCAGTACTTC. Looking up the rest from reference TRBV28 and TRBJ2-7 gives the full variable domain: DVKVTQSSRYLVKRTGEKVFLECVQDMDHENMFWYRQDPGLGLRLIYFSYDVKMKEKGDIPEGYSVSREKKERFSLILESASTNQTSMYLCASRGGQGTTYEQYFGPGTRLTVT.

This chain links TRBV14 with TRBJ1-1; 7 nucleotides line up with TRBD1. This CDR3 region has 14 residues. The germline gives CDR1 SGHDN, CDR2 FVKESK. Trimming cost V 4 bases and J 1 base; bases outside gene matches: 3. The CDR3 spells CASSLYRGNTEAFF. For the CDR3, the DNA is TGTGCCAGCAGCCTGTACAGGGGGAACACTGAAGCTTTCTTT.

V gene TRBV30 combines with J gene TRBJ2-7, with D maybe TRBD2 (6 bases). Germline V gene sequence: CDR1 GTSNPN, CDR2 SVGIG (reference sequence). CDR3 length: 13 residues. V was shortened by 5 bases and J by 7 bases, with 18 bases between the two germline ends. The CDR3 spells CAWVRGGGREQYF. As DNA, the CDR3 is TGTGCCTGGGTTAGAGGCGGAGGGAGGGAGCAGTACTTC.

The chain has TRBV30 and TRBJ2-1, with a weak D call TRBD2 (6 bases). Trimming removed 0 bases at V and 3 bases at J, with 12 bases between. There are 15 residues in the CDR3. Germline lookup yields CDR1 GTSNPN and CDR2 SVGIG (reference sequence). The CDR3 region is CAWSVRGTLYNEQFF. DNA of the CDR3: TGTGCCTGGAGTGTACGGGGGACCCTCTACAATGAGCAGTTCTTC.

The rearrangement uses TRBV7-9 and TRBJ2-3; 9 positions match TRBD2. Germline V lookup: CDR1 SEHNR, CDR2 FQNEAQ (reference sequence). This CDR3 spans 15 amino acids. The V and J ends lost 5 bases and 4 bases, in that order; junction bases with no gene match: 7. The CDR3 protein is CASSPGLALADTQYF. As DNA, the CDR3 is TGTGCCAGCAGCCCCGGACTAGCGCTCGCAGATACGCAGTATTTT.

This clone was picked up a small number of times. V is TRBV7-9 and J is TRBJ2-1, with TRBD2 identical over 7 bases. V shed 3 bases and J 8 bases; nucleotides not matched to a gene: 10. The CDR3 extends over 15 amino acids. Germline CDR1 is SEHNR and CDR2 is FQNEAQ (reference sequence). The chain's CDR3 is CASSFGLGGVDEQFF. The CDR3 nucleotides read TGTGCCAGCAGCTTCGGACTAGGAGGAGTCGATGAGCAGTTCTTC.